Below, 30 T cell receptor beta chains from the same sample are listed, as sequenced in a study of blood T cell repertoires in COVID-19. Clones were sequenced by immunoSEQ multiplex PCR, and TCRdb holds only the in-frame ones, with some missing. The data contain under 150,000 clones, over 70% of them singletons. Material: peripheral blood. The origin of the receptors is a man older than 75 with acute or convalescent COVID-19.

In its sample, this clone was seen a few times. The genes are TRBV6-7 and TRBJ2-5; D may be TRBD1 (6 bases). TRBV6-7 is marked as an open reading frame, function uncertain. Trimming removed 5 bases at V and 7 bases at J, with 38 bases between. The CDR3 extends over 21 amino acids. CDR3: CASSPRGGSGVVLVLVGTQYF. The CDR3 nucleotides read TGTGCCAGCAGTCCCCGGGGTGGGTCAGGGGTGGTCTTGGTCTTGGTGGGGACCCAGTACTTC.

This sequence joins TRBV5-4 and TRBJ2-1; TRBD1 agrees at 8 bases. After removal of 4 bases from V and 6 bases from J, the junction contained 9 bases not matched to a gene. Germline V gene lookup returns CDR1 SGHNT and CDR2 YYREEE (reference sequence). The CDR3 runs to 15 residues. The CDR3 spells CASSRTGRGGNEQFF. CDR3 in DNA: TGTGCCAGCAGCAGGACAGGGCGAGGGGGCAATGAGCAGTTCTTC.

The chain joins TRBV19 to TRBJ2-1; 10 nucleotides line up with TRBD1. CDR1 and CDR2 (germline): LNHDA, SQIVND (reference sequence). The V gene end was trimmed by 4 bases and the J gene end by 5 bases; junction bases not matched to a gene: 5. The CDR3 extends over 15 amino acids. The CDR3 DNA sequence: TGTGCCAGTAGTAGACAGGGGGCGAACGACAATGAGCAGTTCTTC. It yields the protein CASSRQGANDNEQFF.

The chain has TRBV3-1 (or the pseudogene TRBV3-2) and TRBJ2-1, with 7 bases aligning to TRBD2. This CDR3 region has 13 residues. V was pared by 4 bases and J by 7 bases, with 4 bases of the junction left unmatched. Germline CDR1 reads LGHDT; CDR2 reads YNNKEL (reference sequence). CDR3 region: CASSRRGGNEQFF. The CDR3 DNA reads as TGTGCCAGCAGCCGTCGGGGAGGGAATGAGCAGTTCTTC.

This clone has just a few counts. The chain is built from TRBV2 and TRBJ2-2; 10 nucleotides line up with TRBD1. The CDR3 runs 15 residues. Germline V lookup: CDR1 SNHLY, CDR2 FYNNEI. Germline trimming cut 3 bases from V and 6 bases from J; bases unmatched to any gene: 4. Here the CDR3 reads CASSEVGQGAGELFF. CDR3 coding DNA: TGTGCCAGCAGTGAGGTTGGACAGGGGGCCGGGGAGCTGTTTTTT.

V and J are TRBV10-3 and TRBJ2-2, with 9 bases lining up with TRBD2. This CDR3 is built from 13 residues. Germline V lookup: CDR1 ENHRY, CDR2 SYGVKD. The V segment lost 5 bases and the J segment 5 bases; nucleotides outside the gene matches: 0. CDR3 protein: CAISSGGTGELFF. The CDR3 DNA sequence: TGTGCCATCAGTAGCGGGGGGACCGGGGAGCTGTTTTTT.

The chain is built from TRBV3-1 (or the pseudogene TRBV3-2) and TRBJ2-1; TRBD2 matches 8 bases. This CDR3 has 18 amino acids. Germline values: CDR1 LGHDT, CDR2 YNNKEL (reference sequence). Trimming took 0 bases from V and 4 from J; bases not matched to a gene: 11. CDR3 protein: CASSQDFGGGGKYNEQFF. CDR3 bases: TGTGCCAGCAGCCAAGATTTCGGAGGCGGGGGGAAATACAATGAGCAGTTCTTC.

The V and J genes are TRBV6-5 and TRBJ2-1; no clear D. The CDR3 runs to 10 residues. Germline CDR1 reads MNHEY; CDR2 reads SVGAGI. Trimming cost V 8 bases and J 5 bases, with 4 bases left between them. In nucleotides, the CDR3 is TGTGCCAGCGGAGACAATGAGCAGTTCTTC. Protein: CASGDNEQFF.

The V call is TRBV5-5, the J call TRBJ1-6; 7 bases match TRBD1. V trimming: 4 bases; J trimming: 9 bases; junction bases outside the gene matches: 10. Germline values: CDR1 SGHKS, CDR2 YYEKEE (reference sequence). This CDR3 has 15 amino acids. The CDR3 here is CASSRTTAGGSPLHF. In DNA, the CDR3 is TGTGCCAGCAGCCGGACGACGGCAGGGGGTTCACCCCTCCACTTT.

The CDR3 region is CAKHGGELFF. DNA for the CDR3: TGTGCCAAGCACGGCGGGGAGCTGTTTTTT. The J gene is TRBJ2-2, the V gene TRBV6-5; D not resolved. In germline, CDR1 is MNHEY, CDR2 SVGAGI. Trimming removed 10 bases from V and 7 bases from J, with 7 bases in between. This CDR3 spans 10 amino acids.

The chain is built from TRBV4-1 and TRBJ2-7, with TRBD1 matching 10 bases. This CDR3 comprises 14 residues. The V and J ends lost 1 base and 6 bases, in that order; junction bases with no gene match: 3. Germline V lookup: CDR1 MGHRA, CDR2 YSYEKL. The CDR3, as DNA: TGCGCCAGCAGCCAAGGGACAGGGGGGATCGAGCAGTACTTC. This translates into CASSQGTGGIEQYF.

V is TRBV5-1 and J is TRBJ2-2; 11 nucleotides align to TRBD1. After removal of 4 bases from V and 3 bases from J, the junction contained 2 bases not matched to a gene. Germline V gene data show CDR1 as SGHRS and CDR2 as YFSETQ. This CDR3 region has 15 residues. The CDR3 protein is CASSRDRGDTGELFF. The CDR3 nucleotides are TGCGCCAGCAGCCGGGACAGGGGGGACACCGGGGAGCTGTTTTTT.

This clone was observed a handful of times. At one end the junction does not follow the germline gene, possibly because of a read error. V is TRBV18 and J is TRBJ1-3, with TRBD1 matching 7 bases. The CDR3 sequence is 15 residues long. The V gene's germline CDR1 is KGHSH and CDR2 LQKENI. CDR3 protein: CASSPQGSSGNTIYF. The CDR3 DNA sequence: TGTGCCAGCTCCCCACAGGGGTCGTCTGGAAACACCATATATTTT.

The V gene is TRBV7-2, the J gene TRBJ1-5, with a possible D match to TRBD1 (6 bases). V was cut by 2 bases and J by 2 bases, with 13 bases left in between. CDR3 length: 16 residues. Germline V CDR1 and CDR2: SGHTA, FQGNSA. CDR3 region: CASSLTGQWGNQPQHF. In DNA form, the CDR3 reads TGTGCCAGCAGCTTAACAGGGCAATGGGGCAATCAGCCCCAGCATTTT. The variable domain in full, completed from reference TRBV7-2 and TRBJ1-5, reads GAGVSQSPSNKVTEKGKDVELRCDPISGHTALYWYRQSLGQGLEFLIYFQGNSAPDKSGLPSDRFSAERTGGSVSTLTIQRTQQEDSAVYLCASSLTGQWGNQPQHFGDGTRLSIL.

CDR3 in amino acids: CASSDVQDRYSNQPQHF. The CDR3 DNA is TGTGCCAGCAGTGACGTTCAGGACAGGTATAGCAATCAGCCCCAGCATTTT. The V and J genes are TRBV6-4 and TRBJ1-5, with 7 bases that match TRBD1. The germline V gene encodes CDR1 MRHNA and CDR2 SNTAGT. V dropped 2 bases and J dropped 0; count of bases not matched to a gene: 7. The CDR3 is 17 residues long.

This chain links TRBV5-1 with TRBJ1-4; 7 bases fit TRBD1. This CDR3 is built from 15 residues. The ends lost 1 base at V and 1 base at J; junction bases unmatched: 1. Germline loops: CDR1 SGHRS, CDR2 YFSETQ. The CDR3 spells CASSLQGVTNEKLFF. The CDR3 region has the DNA TGCGCCAGCAGCTTGCAGGGGGTAACTAATGAAAAACTGTTTTTT.

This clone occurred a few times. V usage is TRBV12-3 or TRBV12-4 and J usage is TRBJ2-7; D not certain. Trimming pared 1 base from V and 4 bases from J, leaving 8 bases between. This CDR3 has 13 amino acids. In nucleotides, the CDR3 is TGTGCCAGCAGTTTAGGGGCACCATACGAGCAGTACTTC. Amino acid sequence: CASSLGAPYEQYF.

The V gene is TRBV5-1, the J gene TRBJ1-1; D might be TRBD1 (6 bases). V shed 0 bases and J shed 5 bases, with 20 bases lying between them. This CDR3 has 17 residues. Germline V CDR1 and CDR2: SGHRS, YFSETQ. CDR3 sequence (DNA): TGCGCCAGCAGCTTGGAGGGGGTCAGGGTGGCTCATACTGAAGCTTTCTTT. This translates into CASSLEGVRVAHTEAFF. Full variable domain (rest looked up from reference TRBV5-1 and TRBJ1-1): KAGVTQTPRYLIKTRGQQVTLSCSPISGHRSVSWYQQTPGQGLQFLFEYFSETQRNKGNFPGRFSGRQFSNSRSEMNVSTLELGDSALYLCASSLEGVRVAHTEAFFGQGTRLTVV.

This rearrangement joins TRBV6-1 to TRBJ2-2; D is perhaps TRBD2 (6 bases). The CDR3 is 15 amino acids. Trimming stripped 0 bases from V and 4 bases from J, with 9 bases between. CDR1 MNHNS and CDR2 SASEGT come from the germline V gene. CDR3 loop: CASSEASGFTGELFF. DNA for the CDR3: TGTGCCAGCAGTGAAGCGAGCGGGTTCACCGGGGAGCTGTTTTTT.

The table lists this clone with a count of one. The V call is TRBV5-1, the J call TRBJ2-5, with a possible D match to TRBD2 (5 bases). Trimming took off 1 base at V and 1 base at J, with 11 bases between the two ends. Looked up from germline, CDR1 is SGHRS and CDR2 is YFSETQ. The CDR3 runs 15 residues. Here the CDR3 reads CASSLYARGQETQYF. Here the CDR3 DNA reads TGCGCCAGCAGCTTGTACGCACGGGGCCAAGAGACCCAGTACTTC.

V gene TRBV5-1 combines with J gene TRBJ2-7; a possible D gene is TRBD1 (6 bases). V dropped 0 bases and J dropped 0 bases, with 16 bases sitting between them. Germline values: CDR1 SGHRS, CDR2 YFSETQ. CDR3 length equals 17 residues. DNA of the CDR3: TGCGCCAGCAGCTTGGTCTGGACAGTTGATAGCTCCTACGAGCAGTACTTC. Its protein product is CASSLVWTVDSSYEQYF.

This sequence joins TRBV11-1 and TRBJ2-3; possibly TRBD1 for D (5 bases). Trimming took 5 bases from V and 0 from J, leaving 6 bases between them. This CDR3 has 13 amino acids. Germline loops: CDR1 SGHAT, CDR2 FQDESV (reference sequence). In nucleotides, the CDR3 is TGTGCCAGCAGCCAGGGAAGCACAGATACGCAGTATTTT. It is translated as CASSQGSTDTQYF.

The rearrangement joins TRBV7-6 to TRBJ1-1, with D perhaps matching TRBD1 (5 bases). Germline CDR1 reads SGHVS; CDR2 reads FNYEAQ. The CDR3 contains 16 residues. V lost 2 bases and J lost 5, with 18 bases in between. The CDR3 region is CASSLRSPGKGTEAFF. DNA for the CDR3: TGTGCCAGCAGCTTAAGGTCCCCAGGGAAGGGAACTGAAGCTTTCTTT.

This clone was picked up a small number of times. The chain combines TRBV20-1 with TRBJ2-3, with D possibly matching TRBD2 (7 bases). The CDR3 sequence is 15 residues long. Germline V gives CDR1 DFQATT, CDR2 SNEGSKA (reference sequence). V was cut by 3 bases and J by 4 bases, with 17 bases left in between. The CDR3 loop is CSASGGRGPADTQYF. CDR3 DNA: TGCAGTGCTAGTGGGGGGCGGGGGCCGGCAGATACGCAGTATTTT.

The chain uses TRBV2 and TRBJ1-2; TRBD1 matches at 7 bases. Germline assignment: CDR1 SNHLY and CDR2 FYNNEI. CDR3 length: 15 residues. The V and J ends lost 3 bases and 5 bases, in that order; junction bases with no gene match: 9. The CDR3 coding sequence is TGTGCCAGCAGTGACTTTGACAGGGCGGGGTATGGCTACACCTTC. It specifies CASSDFDRAGYGYTF. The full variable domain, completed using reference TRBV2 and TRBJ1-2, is EPEVTQTPSHQVTQMGQEVILRCVPISNHLYFYWYRQILGQKVEFLVSFYNNEISEKSEIFDDQFSVERPDGSNFTLKIRSTKLEDSAMYFCASSDFDRAGYGYTFGSGTRLTVV.

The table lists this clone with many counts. The CDR3 loop is CASRDAGGSPHEQFF. As DNA, the CDR3 is TGTGCCAGCAGAGACGCGGGGGGCTCTCCCCATGAGCAGTTCTTC. The V call is TRBV7-2, the J call TRBJ2-1; 8 bases line up with TRBD2. This CDR3 spans 15 amino acids. Unmatched junction bases numbered 12, after V lost 6 bases and J lost 8 bases. CDR1 SGHTA and CDR2 FQGNSA come from the germline V gene. The whole variable domain, filled in from reference TRBV7-2 and TRBJ2-1, reads GAGVSQSPSNKVTEKGKDVELRCDPISGHTALYWYRQSLGQGLEFLIYFQGNSAPDKSGLPSDRFSAERTGGSVSTLTIQRTQQEDSAVYLCASRDAGGSPHEQFFGPGTRLTVL.

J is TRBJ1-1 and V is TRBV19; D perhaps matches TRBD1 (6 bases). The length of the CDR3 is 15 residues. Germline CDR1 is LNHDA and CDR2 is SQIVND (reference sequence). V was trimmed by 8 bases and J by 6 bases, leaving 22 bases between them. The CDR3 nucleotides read TGTGCCAGTCGTCATCCGGGGGCGGGGGGCTCTGAAGCTTTCTTT. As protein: CASRHPGAGGSEAFF.

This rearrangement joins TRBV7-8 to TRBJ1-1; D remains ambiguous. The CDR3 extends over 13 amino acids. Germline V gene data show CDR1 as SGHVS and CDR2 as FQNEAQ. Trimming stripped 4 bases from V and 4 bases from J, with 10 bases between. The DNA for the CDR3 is TGTGCCAGCAGCTCCCAACAGTTCACTGAAGCTTTCTTT. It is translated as CASSSQQFTEAFF.

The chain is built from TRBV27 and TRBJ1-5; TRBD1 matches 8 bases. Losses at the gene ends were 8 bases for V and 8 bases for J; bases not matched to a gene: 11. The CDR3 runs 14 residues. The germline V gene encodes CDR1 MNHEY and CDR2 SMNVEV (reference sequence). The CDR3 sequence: CASSRSGGWKPQHF. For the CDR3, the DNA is TGTGCCAGCTCCCGGTCAGGGGGCTGGAAGCCCCAGCATTTT.

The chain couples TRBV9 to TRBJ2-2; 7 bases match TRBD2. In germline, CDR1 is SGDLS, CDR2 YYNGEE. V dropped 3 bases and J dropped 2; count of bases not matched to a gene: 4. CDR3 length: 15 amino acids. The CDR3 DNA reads TGTGCCAGCAGCGCGGGACTACAAAACACCGGGGAGCTGTTTTTT. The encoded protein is CASSAGLQNTGELFF.